The text below deals with one TCR beta chain. V was cut by 7 bases and J by 6 bases, with 18 bases left in between. The CDR3 spans 14 residues. Germline V gene sequence: CDR1 MNHNY, CDR2 SVGAGI (reference sequence). The sample originates from a study of blood T cell repertoires in COVID-19. This table comes from immunoSEQ multiplex PCR, and its TCRdb copy is limited to in-frame clones, with some not included. Of fewer than 400,000 clones listed, roughly 86% are singletons. The sample comprised PBMCs or T cells enriched from blood (not recorded which). V and J are TRBV6-6 and TRBJ1-2; perhaps TRBD1 as D (5 bases). This clonotype was obtained from a woman under 40 who had recovered from COVID-19. The CDR3 bases are TGTGCCAGCACGCTGTTATCGACAGTCAATGGCTACACCTTC. Protein product: CASTLLSTVNGYTF.